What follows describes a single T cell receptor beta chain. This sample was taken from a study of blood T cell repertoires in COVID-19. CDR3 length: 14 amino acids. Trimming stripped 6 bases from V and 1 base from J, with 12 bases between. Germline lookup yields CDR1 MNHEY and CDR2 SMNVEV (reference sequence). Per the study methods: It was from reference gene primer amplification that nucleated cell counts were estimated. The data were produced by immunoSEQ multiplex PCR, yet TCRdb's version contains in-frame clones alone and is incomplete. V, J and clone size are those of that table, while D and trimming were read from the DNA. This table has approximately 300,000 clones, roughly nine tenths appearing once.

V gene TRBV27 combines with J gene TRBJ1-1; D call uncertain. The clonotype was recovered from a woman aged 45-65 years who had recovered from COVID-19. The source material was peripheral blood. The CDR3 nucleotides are TGTGCCAGCAGCCCGTGGGCAGCGAACACTGAAGCTTTCTTT. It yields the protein CASSPWAANTEAFF.